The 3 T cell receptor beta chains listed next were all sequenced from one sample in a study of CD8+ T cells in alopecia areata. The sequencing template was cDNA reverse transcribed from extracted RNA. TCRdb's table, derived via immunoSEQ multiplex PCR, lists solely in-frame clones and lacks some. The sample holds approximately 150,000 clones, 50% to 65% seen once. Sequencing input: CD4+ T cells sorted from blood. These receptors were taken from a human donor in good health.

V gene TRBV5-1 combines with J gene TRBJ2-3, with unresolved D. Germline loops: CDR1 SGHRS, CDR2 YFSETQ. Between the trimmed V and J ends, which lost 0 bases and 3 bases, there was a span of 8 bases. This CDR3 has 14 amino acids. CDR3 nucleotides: TGCGCCAGCAGCTTGGGAACCTCAACAGATACGCAGTATTTT. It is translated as CASSLGTSTDTQYF. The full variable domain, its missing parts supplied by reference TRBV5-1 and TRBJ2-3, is KAGVTQTPRYLIKTRGQQVTLSCSPISGHRSVSWYQQTPGQGLQFLFEYFSETQRNKGNFPGRFSGRQFSNSRSEMNVSTLELGDSALYLCASSLGTSTDTQYFGPGTRLTVL.

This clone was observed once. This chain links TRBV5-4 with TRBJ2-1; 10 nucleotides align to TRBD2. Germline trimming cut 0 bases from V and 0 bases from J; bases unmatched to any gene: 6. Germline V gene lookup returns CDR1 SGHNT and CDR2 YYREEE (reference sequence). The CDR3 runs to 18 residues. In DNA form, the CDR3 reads TGTGCCAGCAGCTTGGTAAAACTAGCGGGAAGCTCCTACAATGAGCAGTTCTTC. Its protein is CASSLVKLAGSSYNEQFF.

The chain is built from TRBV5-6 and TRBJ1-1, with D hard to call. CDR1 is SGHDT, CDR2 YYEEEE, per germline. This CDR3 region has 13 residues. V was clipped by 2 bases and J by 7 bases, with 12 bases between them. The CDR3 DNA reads TGTGCCAGCAGCTTAAGCCCAACCGGTGAAGCTTTCTTT. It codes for CASSLSPTGEAFF.